Listed below are T cell receptor beta chains from one sample, sequenced in a study of CD8 T cells in ankylosing spondylitis. Via MiXCR, TCRdb re-called the 5' RACE reads, giving one row per CDR3 protein. The sample carries approximately 250,000 distinct CDR3 sequences, roughly a quarter recorded once. Input material: blood, either unsorted or a sorted T cell fraction (not recorded which). The receptors here all came from a male donor with ankylosing spondylitis or in good health (not recorded which). Each CDR3 is given with its conserved first and last residue. A D gene is named only where the DNA matches it firmly. Some rows mark clone size as missing; the rest say once, few, many or name a class of expanded clone.

V	size	J	length	D	DNA	CDR3
TRBV10-3	once	TRBJ2-1	15	-	TGTGCCATCAGTGAGTCAGAAGGGCAGGCCAATGAGCAGTTCTTC	CAISESEGQANEQFF
TRBV12-3/TRBV12-4	many	TRBJ2-2	16	-	TGTGCCAGCAGTCCTAGTCTAGCTAGATACACCGGGGAGCTGTTTTTT	CASSPSLARYTGELFF
TRBV29-1	many	TRBJ2-7	12	-	TGCAGCGTTAATTCTGTCTCCTACGAGCAGTACTTC	CSVNSVSYEQYF
TRBV20-1	many	TRBJ2-7	10	-	TGCAGTGCTCTATTCTACGAGCAGTACTTC	CSALFYEQYF
TRBV20-1	many	TRBJ2-3	13	-	TGCAGTGCTAGAGGTACAGGCACAGATACGCAGTATTTT	CSARGTGTDTQYF
TRBV20-1	many	TRBJ2-7	14	-	TGCAGTGCTAGATCGGACGGGGGAGCCTACGAGCAGTACTTC	CSARSDGGAYEQYF
TRBV5-6	many	TRBJ2-7	14	-	TGTGCCAGCAGCTTTGATCGGACCTCCGGCGAGCAGTACTTC	CASSFDRTSGEQYF
TRBV10-3	many	TRBJ1-6	13	-	TGTGCCATCACCGACATCCATAATTCACCCCTCCACTTT	CAITDIHNSPLHF
TRBV3-1	few	TRBJ1-2	15	-	TGTGCCAGCAGCCAAGGAGTGGGGTTGCTCTATGGCTACACCTTC	CASSQGVGLLYGYTF
TRBV29-1	many	TRBJ2-1	16	TRBD1	TGCAGCGTTGAAAGGTTTGGGGGGACAGGTCTCAATGAGCAGTTCTTC	CSVERFGGTGLNEQFF
TRBV20-1	-	TRBJ2-2	12	-	TGCAGTGCTAGAAGGGTTGTCGGGGAGCTGTTTTTT	CSARRVVGELFF
TRBV5-1	-	TRBJ2-7	15	TRBD1	TGCGCCAGCAGCTACGGGGGACAGGGGGAATACGAGCAGTACTTC	CASSYGGQGEYEQYF
TRBV10-1	-	TRBJ2-3	14	-	TGCGCCAGCGGTGAGGGGGGACCGACAGATACGCAGTATTTT	CASGEGGPTDTQYF
TRBV4-2	many	TRBJ2-3	14	-	TGTGCCAGCAGACGTAGGGGCGACACAGATACGCAGTATTTT	CASRRRGDTDTQYF
TRBV6-1	-	TRBJ2-3	13	-	TGTGCCAGCCAAGAGCACCTTCAGAGTACGCAGTATTTT	CASQEHLQSTQYF
TRBV7-2	-	TRBJ2-1	14	-	TGTGCCAGCAGCTTAGGGGCTGCCGAGACGTTGCTCTTCTTC	CASSLGAAETLLFF
TRBV10-3	-	TRBJ2-7	13	-	TGTGCCATCAGTGAGTCGACGTCCTACGAGCAGTACTTC	CAISESTSYEQYF
TRBV20-1	few	TRBJ2-2	13	TRBD1	TGCAGTGTGCCAGGGGGCATCACCGGGGAGCTGTTTTTT	CSVPGGITGELFF
TRBV12-3/TRBV12-4	-	TRBJ1-5	13	-	TGTGCCAGCAGTTTGGGTCGTAGTCAGCCCCAGCATTTT	CASSLGRSQPQHF
TRBV20-1	-	TRBJ2-1	14	TRBD2	TGCAGTGCCCGTCTAGCGGGGGGGCATGTGAGGCAGTTCTTC	CSARLAGGHVRQFF
TRBV7-9	many	TRBJ1-1	15	-	TGTGCCAGCAGCTTGCGAAAGGGACCGAACACTGAAGCTTTCTTT	CASSLRKGPNTEAFF
TRBV27	-	TRBJ2-3	17	-	TGTGCCAGCAGTCGGCGGACATACAGGGACCGCACAGATACGCAGTATTTT	CASSRRTYRDRTDTQYF
TRBV5-1	-	TRBJ2-1	13	-	TGCGCCAGCAAGGCGGTAACCTACAATGAGCAGTTCTTC	CASKAVTYNEQFF
TRBV20-1	many	TRBJ2-1	14	-	TGCAGTGCCACCGACAGACGGTCCTACAATGAGCAGTTCTTC	CSATDRRSYNEQFF
TRBV10-1	-	TRBJ2-2	13	-	TGCGCCAGCAGGGACAGCCCCACCGGGGAGCTGTTTTTT	CASRDSPTGELFF
TRBV29-1	once	TRBJ2-1	17	TRBD2	TGCTGCGTTCTGGGACTAGCGGGGGGGTCCGACCCTCGTACAGAGTTCTTC	CCVLGLAGGSDPRTEFF
TRBV7-6	few	TRBJ2-7	14	-	TGTGCCAGCAGCTTAGCGTACAGCTCCTACGAGCAGTACTTC	CASSLAYSSYEQYF
TRBV7-8	-	TRBJ2-6	15	-	TGTGCCAGCAGCTTGTGGCTCTCTGGGGCCAACGTCCTGACTTTC	CASSLWLSGANVLTF
TRBV7-6	many	TRBJ2-1	15	-	TGTGCCAGCAGCTTTTCGCAGGCCCCCTACAATGAGCAGTTCTTC	CASSFSQAPYNEQFF
TRBV20-1	-	TRBJ2-3	15	-	TGCAGTGCTTATCAGGACGGCAAAAGCACAGATACGCAGTATTTT	CSAYQDGKSTDTQYF
TRBV12-3/TRBV12-4	many	TRBJ2-7	17	-	TGTGCCAGCAGTTTCCTTCCGGGGCAGGGGAGATCGGACGAGCAGTACTTC	CASSFLPGQGRSDEQYF
TRBV5-1	many	TRBJ1-1	15	TRBD1	TGCGCCAGCAGCGACAGGGGGGCGTGGGACACTGAAGCTTTCTTT	CASSDRGAWDTEAFF
TRBV20-1	many	TRBJ1-4	15	TRBD1	TGCAGTGCGGAGGTCCGACAGGGGTTGTATGAAAAACTGTTTTTT	CSAEVRQGLYEKLFF
TRBV4-2	-	TRBJ2-7	14	-	TGTGCCAGCAGCCAAGAGGACAGACTTTACGAGCAGTACTTC	CASSQEDRLYEQYF
TRBV6-2/TRBV6-3	-	TRBJ2-1	15	TRBD2	TGTGCCAGCAGTTACCCCCCGGGGGGGCTTGATGAGCAGTTCTTC	CASSYPPGGLDEQFF
TRBV20-1	once	TRBJ1-5	13	-	TGCAGTGCTGGCAGGACGGACCAAGGGCCCCAGCATTTT	CSAGRTDQGPQHF
TRBV20-1	many	TRBJ1-2	12	-	TGCAGTGCTAGGAGCGGAGAGGGTGGCTACACCTTC	CSARSGEGGYTF
TRBV20-1	-	TRBJ1-1	11	TRBD1	TGCAGTGCTGACAGGGGGCGGCGTGCTTTCTTT	CSADRGRRAFF
TRBV24-1	-	TRBJ2-1	14	-	TGTGCCACCAGTGATTTCTCGGGGGTCTATGAGCAGTTCTTC	CATSDFSGVYEQFF
TRBV10-3	many	TRBJ1-4	15	TRBD1	TGTGCCATCAGTAAGACAGGGGTAACTAATGAAAAACTGTTTTTT	CAISKTGVTNEKLFF